The 20 T cell receptor beta chains given below trace back to one sample, sequenced in a study of T cells after yellow fever vaccination. TCRdb itself ran the 5' RACE reads through MiXCR, one entry per CDR3 protein. This sample has more than 90,000 distinct CDR3 sequences, with 8.4% found just once. The sample was CD8+ T cells sorted from PBMCs, taken 45 days after the yellow fever booster vaccination. The origin of the receptors is a man younger than 45 who received the YFV17D yellow fever vaccine.

A few counts support this clonotype. The chain uses TRBV6-6 and TRBJ2-7; D gene ambiguous. From germline, CDR1 is MNHNY and CDR2 SVGAGI (reference sequence). The CDR3 is 13 amino acids. V shed 2 bases and J shed 0 bases, with 5 bases lying between them. The CDR3 loop reads CASSYHPSYEQYF. The CDR3 region has the DNA TGTGCCAGCAGTTACCACCCCTCCTACGAGCAGTACTTC.

This clonotype was recorded many times. CDR3 sequence reads: CASSLRPENTEAFF. In DNA, the CDR3 is TGTGCCAGCAGCTTGAGGCCAGAAAACACTGAAGCTTTCTTT. The genes are TRBV11-2 and TRBJ1-1; D is unclear. Germline V lookup: CDR1 SGHAT, CDR2 FQNNGV. Trimming pared 3 bases from V and 2 bases from J, leaving 10 bases between. This CDR3 has 14 residues.

This clonotype was counted between two and nine times. V is TRBV5-1 and J is TRBJ2-3; either TRBD1 or TRBD2 may supply D (5 bases each). The CDR3 covers 12 residues. Trimming stripped 7 bases from V and 0 bases from J, with 6 bases between. Germline lookup yields CDR1 SGHRS and CDR2 YFSETQ. Written as DNA, the CDR3 is TGCGCCAGCGGGGACAGCACAGATACGCAGTATTTT. Protein: CASGDSTDTQYF.

This clonotype showed up many times. This chain connects TRBV28 to TRBJ2-1, with 10 bases matching TRBD2. Germline trimming cut 6 bases from V and 4 bases from J; bases unmatched to any gene: 9. Per the germline V gene, CDR1 is MDHEN and CDR2 is SYDVKM. The CDR3 has 16 amino acids. CDR3 sequence: CASRLGVAGGYNEQFF. The CDR3 coding sequence is TGTGCCAGCAGACTGGGGGTAGCGGGAGGATACAATGAGCAGTTCTTC.

This clonotype was detected many times. The chain carries TRBV5-1 and TRBJ2-2; D is perhaps TRBD1 (5 bases). The CDR3 is made up of 15 amino acids. V was cut by 3 bases and J by 4 bases, with 13 bases left in between. The germline CDR1 and CDR2 sequences are SGHRS and YFSETQ. DNA of the CDR3: TGCGCCAGCAGCTCTAGACACCAGGGCACCGGGGAGCTGTTTTTT. It specifies CASSSRHQGTGELFF.

This clonotype was picked up many times. The chain couples TRBV20-1 to TRBJ2-1; 7 nucleotides line up with TRBD2. This CDR3 has 14 amino acids. Germline values: CDR1 DFQATT, CDR2 SNEGSKA (reference sequence). Losses at the gene ends were 6 bases for V and 6 bases for J; bases not matched to a gene: 11. The DNA for the CDR3 is TGCAGTGCGGGGAGCGGGACCAGTTTCAATGAGCAGTTCTTC. Protein product: CSAGSGTSFNEQFF.

This clonotype was detected ten times or more. The chain's CDR3 is CASSIPEFPYNEQFF. CDR3 bases: TGCGCCAGCAGCATACCGGAGTTTCCGTACAATGAGCAGTTCTTC. V is TRBV5-1 and J is TRBJ2-1; D not certain. Germline CDR1 reads SGHRS; CDR2 reads YFSETQ. The CDR3 contains 15 residues. Trimming removed 4 bases at V and 4 bases at J, with 15 bases between.

A few counts support this clonotype. The rearrangement uses TRBV7-2 and TRBJ2-7; TRBD2 agrees at 16 bases. The germline gives CDR1 SGHTA, CDR2 FQGNSA. Germline trimming cut 4 bases from V and 6 bases from J; bases unmatched to any gene: 3. The CDR3 runs 15 residues. This chain's CDR3 is CASSSGLAGGLEQYF. The DNA for the CDR3 is TGTGCCAGCAGCTCGGGACTAGCGGGAGGGCTCGAGCAGTACTTC.

This clonotype came up many times. J is TRBJ2-7 and V is TRBV6-1; D is ambiguous. The V and J ends lost 2 bases and 4 bases respectively, with 9 bases between them. CDR1 MNHNS and CDR2 SASEGT come from the germline V gene. This CDR3 comprises 13 residues. The DNA of the CDR3 is TGTGCCAGCAGTGAATCCAGTGGTTACGAGCAGTACTTC. Amino acid sequence: CASSESSGYEQYF.

About this clonotype: This clone may be a read error of a much larger clone one base away. V and J are TRBV6-1 and TRBJ2-1, with a possible D match to TRBD1 (7 bases). V was pared by 2 bases and J by 8 bases, with 19 bases between. The CDR3 consists of 16 residues. Germline V lookup: CDR1 MNHNS, CDR2 SASEGT. The CDR3 sequence: CASSELVRGVGDEQFF. CDR3 bases: TGTGCCAGCAGTGAACTCGTCAGGGGGGTAGGCGATGAGCAGTTCTTC.

This clonotype was found a few times. The chain carries TRBV7-9 and TRBJ2-3, with D maybe TRBD2 (5 bases). This CDR3 comprises 14 residues. V was cut by 5 bases and J by 2 bases, with 11 bases left in between. Per the germline V gene, CDR1 is SEHNR and CDR2 is FQNEAQ (reference sequence). The CDR3 DNA is TGTGCCAGCAGCCTTGACTACATCACAGATACGCAGTATTTT. Its protein product is CASSLDYITDTQYF. Full variable domain (outside the CDR3, taken from reference TRBV7-9 and TRBJ2-3): DTGVSQNPRHKITKRGQNVTFRCDPISEHNRLYWYRQTLGQGPEFLTYFQNEAQLEKSRLLSDRFSAERPKGSFSTLEIQRTEQGDSAMYLCASSLDYITDTQYFGPGTRLTVL.

V and J are TRBV30 and TRBJ2-1, with a weak D call TRBD2 (6 bases). Trimming cost V 2 bases and J 0 bases, with 14 bases left between them. Germline V gives CDR1 GTSNPN, CDR2 SVGIG (reference sequence). The CDR3 runs 16 residues. The CDR3 DNA reads TGTGCCTGGAGTTTTCAGCGGGCCAGCTCCTACAATGAGCAGTTCTTC. This gives the protein CAWSFQRASSYNEQFF.

This clonotype was recorded many times. The chain links TRBV27 to TRBJ1-4, with a possible D match to TRBD1 (6 bases). The CDR3 loop spans 15 amino acids. The ends were cut back, 4 bases at V and 7 bases at J, with 16 bases in the middle. Germline values: CDR1 MNHEY, CDR2 SMNVEV (reference sequence). CDR3 sequence (DNA): TGTGCCAGCAGTTCCCAGGGGCGAGAGGGTGAAAAACTGTTTTTT. Protein product: CASSSQGREGEKLFF.

This clonotype was seen at least ten times. The chain couples TRBV10-2 to TRBJ2-7, with D unclear. V dropped 0 bases and J dropped 7 bases, with 4 bases sitting between them. The CDR3 length is 11 residues. Germline V lookup: CDR1 WSHSY, CDR2 SAAADI. CDR3 region: CASSESTEQYF. CDR3 DNA: TGCGCCAGCAGTGAGTCAACAGAGCAGTACTTC.

In this sample, this clonotype turned up many times. The chain combines TRBV12-3 or TRBV12-4 with TRBJ2-3; TRBD2 matches 10 bases. The length of the CDR3 is 16 residues. V lost 5 bases and J lost 3; bases outside the gene matches: 8. The CDR3: CASSPGTSETTDTQYF. The CDR3 nucleotides are TGTGCCAGCAGTCCCGGGACTAGCGAAACAACAGATACGCAGTATTTT.

The sample holds many counts of this clonotype. This chain uses TRBV19 with TRBJ2-1; a weak D match, TRBD1 (5 bases). Germline-derived CDR1 and CDR2 are LNHDA and SQIVND (reference sequence). This CDR3 spans 15 amino acids. Trimming cost V 3 bases and J 6 bases, with 15 bases left between them. The CDR3 here is CASSIRQISLNEQFF. As DNA, the CDR3 is TGTGCCAGTAGTATCCGACAGATCTCACTCAATGAGCAGTTCTTC.

This clonotype occurred a few times. The chain couples TRBV12-3 or TRBV12-4 to TRBJ1-5; 9 nucleotides match TRBD1. CDR3 length: 15 residues. The trim removed 5 bases at V and 1 base at J, leaving 3 bases unmatched. The CDR3: CASSIGTGSNQPQHF. The CDR3 coding sequence is TGTGCCAGCAGTATCGGGACAGGGAGCAATCAGCCCCAGCATTTT.

This clonotype was seen at least ten times. The chain couples TRBV2 to TRBJ2-5; TRBD2 matches 14 bases. This CDR3 has 16 amino acids. Germline CDR1 reads SNHLY; CDR2 reads FYNNEI. Trimming took 6 bases from V and 5 from J; bases not matched to a gene: 8. The DNA of the CDR3 is TGTGCCAGCAGACCCAGACTAGCGGGAGGGCTGGAGACCCAGTACTTC. This codes for CASRPRLAGGLETQYF.

This clonotype turned up a few times. This chain connects TRBV7-2 to TRBJ2-5, with 11 bases fitting TRBD1. The trim removed 5 bases at V and 5 bases at J, leaving 7 bases unmatched. CDR1 and CDR2 from the germline V gene are SGHTA and FQGNSA. The CDR3 runs to 15 residues. The CDR3 DNA is TGTGCCAGCAGCCTAGGGACAGGGGGGTTTGAGACCCAGTACTTC. Translation: CASSLGTGGFETQYF.

This clonotype was counted a few times. The chain is built from TRBV12-3 or TRBV12-4 and TRBJ2-5, with D possibly being TRBD2 (6 bases). The CDR3 loop spans 15 amino acids. The V and J ends lost 3 bases and 1 base respectively, with 12 bases between them. For the CDR3, the DNA is TGTGCCAGCAGTTTGTGGGACTCCCCCCAAGAGACCCAGTACTTC. Translating it yields CASSLWDSPQETQYF.